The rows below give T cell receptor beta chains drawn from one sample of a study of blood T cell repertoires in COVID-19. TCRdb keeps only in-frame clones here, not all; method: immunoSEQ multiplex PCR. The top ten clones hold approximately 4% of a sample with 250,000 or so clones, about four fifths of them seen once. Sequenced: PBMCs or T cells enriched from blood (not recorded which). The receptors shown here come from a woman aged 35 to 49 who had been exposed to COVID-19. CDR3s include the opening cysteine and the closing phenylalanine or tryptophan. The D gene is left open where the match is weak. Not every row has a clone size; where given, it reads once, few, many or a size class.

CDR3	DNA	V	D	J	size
CASSPRTSGETRVRLYF	TGTGCCAGTAGTCCAAGGACTAGCGGGGAGACCAGGGTGAGACTGTACTTC	TRBV19	TRBD2	TRBJ2-5	-
CASSQSTPGQGHSPLHF	TGCGCCAGCAGTCAATCGACGCCGGGACAGGGTCATTCACCCCTCCACTTT	TRBV23-1	TRBD1	TRBJ1-6	-
CASSLGGGGQDTQYF	TGTGCCAGCAGCTTAGGCGGGGGGGGCCAAGATACGCAGTATTTT	TRBV7-2	TRBD2	TRBJ2-3	-
CASSVRTGGANYGYTF	TGTGCCAGCAGTGTTCGGACAGGGGGCGCAAACTATGGCTACACCTTC	TRBV27	TRBD1	TRBJ1-2	-
CASSLYSSGGALGETQYF	TGTGCCAGCAGCTTATATTCCAGCGGGGGGGCCCTAGGAGAGACCCAGTACTTC	TRBV7-3	TRBD2	TRBJ2-5	-
CASSQSGQNTEAFF	TGCGCCAGCAGCCAAAGTGGACAAAACACTGAAGCTTTCTTT	TRBV5-1	-	TRBJ1-1	-
CASSWSSREQYF	TGTGCCAGCAGTTGGTCGTCTAGGGAGCAGTACTTC	TRBV28	-	TRBJ2-7	-
CASSFSRNQPQHF	TGTGCCAGCAGCTTCTCCCGCAATCAGCCCCAGCATTTT	TRBV7-2	-	TRBJ1-5	-
CASSLFQGTYEQYF	TGTGCCAGCAGCCTTTTCCAGGGTACCTACGAGCAGTACTTC	TRBV14	-	TRBJ2-7	-
CASSSRRGQPQHF	TGTGCCAGCAGTTCCCGGAGGGGTCAGCCCCAGCATTTT	TRBV5-6	-	TRBJ1-5	-
CASSQGLAETYEQYF	TGTGCCAGCAGCCAGGGACTAGCGGAGACCTACGAGCAGTACTTC	TRBV3-1/TRBV3-2	TRBD2	TRBJ2-7	-
CASSRENRPNQPQHF	TGCGCCAGCAGCCGTGAGAACAGGCCCAATCAGCCCCAGCATTTT	TRBV4-3	-	TRBJ1-5	-
CASSPGQGPGAQYF	TGTGCCAGCAGTCCGGGACAGGGCCCTGGGGCCCAGTACTTC	TRBV27	TRBD1	TRBJ2-5	-
CASSVARQGGYEQYF	TGTGCCAGCAGTGTAGCTCGACAGGGAGGCTACGAGCAGTACTTC	TRBV6-1	-	TRBJ2-7	-
CASRVTSLPDRGSDTEAFF	TGTGCCAGCAGAGTCACGTCGCTGCCGGACAGGGGGTCTGACACTGAAGCTTTCTTT	TRBV3-1/TRBV3-2	TRBD1	TRBJ1-1	-
CASSHGTGDTGELFF	TGTGCCAGCAGCCACGGGACAGGGGACACCGGGGAGCTGTTTTTT	TRBV21-1	-	TRBJ2-2	-
CASSPRQGETQYF	TGTGCCAGCAGCCCTCGACAGGGGGAGACCCAGTACTTC	TRBV9	TRBD1	TRBJ2-5	once
CASIREGSDTQYF	TGTGCCAGCATCCGAGAGGGCTCAGATACGCAGTATTTT	TRBV6-5	-	TRBJ2-3	few
CASRAGSSSPLHF	TGTGCCAGCAGGGCCGGGTCTTCTTCACCCCTCCACTTT	TRBV5-6	-	TRBJ1-6	-
CASSLGSGTGWRNQPQHF	TGTGCCAGCAGCTTAGGGTCAGGGACAGGGTGGCGCAATCAGCCCCAGCATTTT	TRBV7-9	TRBD1	TRBJ1-5	many
CATIQWDSNNFGYTF	TGTGCCACCATACAGTGGGACAGCAACAATTTTGGCTACACCTTC	TRBV27	TRBD1	TRBJ1-2	-
CASSPSVGQKPEAFF	TGCGCCAGCAGCCCAAGCGTGGGGCAGAAGCCTGAAGCTTTCTTT	TRBV5-1	-	TRBJ1-1	-
CASTTLDRAYTGELFF	TGTGCCAGTACTACCCTCGACAGGGCTTACACCGGGGAGCTGTTTTTT	TRBV19	TRBD1	TRBJ2-2	many
CASSQVLAGDTQYF	TGTGCCAGCAGCCAAGTACTAGCGGGGGATACGCAGTATTTT	TRBV4-2	TRBD2	TRBJ2-3	once
CASSPTGGNYGYTF	TGTGCCAGCAGCCCAACAGGGGGTAACTATGGCTACACCTTC	TRBV6-5	TRBD1	TRBJ1-2	-
CASGAQGQDTQYF	TGTGCCAGCGGCGCCCAGGGGCAAGATACGCAGTATTTT	TRBV7-3	-	TRBJ2-3	-
CASSQRMAGGPSETQYF	TGTGCCAGCAGCCAAAGAATGGCGGGGGGGCCGTCAGAGACCCAGTACTTC	TRBV3-1/TRBV3-2	TRBD2	TRBJ2-5	-
CASSLTREGEQYF	TGTGCCAGCAGTTTAACCAGGGAGGGCGAGCAGTACTTC	TRBV12-3/TRBV12-4	TRBD2	TRBJ2-7	-
CASSPFDRPPTIYGYTF	TGTGCCAGCAGCCCCTTCGACAGGCCCCCCACTATCTATGGCTACACCTTC	TRBV7-3	-	TRBJ1-2	-
CASSDFVTGTAQLFF	TGTGCCAGCAGTGATTTTGTGACAGGGACCGCTCAACTGTTTTTT	TRBV2	TRBD1	TRBJ1-4	-
CASGLVLGLDTEAFF	TGTGCTAGTGGTTTGGTACTCGGGTTGGACACTGAAGCTTTCTTT	TRBV12-5	-	TRBJ1-1	once
CASTRWRGGQETQYF	TGTGCCAGCACCCGGTGGCGGGGGGGGCAAGAGACCCAGTACTTC	TRBV11-2	TRBD2	TRBJ2-5	-
CSVDSPEPTNEQFF	TGCAGCGTTGATAGCCCCGAACCCACCAATGAGCAGTTCTTC	TRBV29-1	-	TRBJ2-1	-
CATSRPTGGTTGEQYF	TGTGCCACCAGCAGACCGACAGGGGGAACTACGGGTGAGCAGTACTTC	TRBV15	TRBD1	TRBJ2-7	-
CASSDQTGGGDGYTF	TGTGCCAGCAGTGACCAGACAGGTGGTGGAGATGGCTACACCTTC	TRBV6-1	-	TRBJ1-2	-
CASSEGQRPYNEQFF	TGCGCCAGCAGCGAGGGACAGCGGCCCTACAATGAGCAGTTCTTC	TRBV5-1	TRBD1	TRBJ2-1	-
CASSLRGRGETQYF	TGTGCCAGCAGTCTCAGGGGGCGAGGAGAGACCCAGTACTTC	TRBV6-5	TRBD1	TRBJ2-5	-
CASSPIAGVTNEQYF	TGTGCCAGCAGCCCAATAGCGGGGGTAACCAACGAGCAGTACTTC	TRBV11-2	TRBD2	TRBJ2-7	-
CASSLEQGGYNEQFF	TGTGCCAGCAGCTTGGAGCAGGGTGGGTACAATGAGCAGTTCTTC	TRBV5-5	-	TRBJ2-1	-
CASSLDRAGGAYQPQHF	TGTGCCAGCAGCTTAGATAGGGCTGGGGGGGCGTATCAGCCCCAGCATTTT	TRBV7-2	-	TRBJ1-5	-
CASNPGLADQQFF	TGCGCCAGCAACCCGGGACTAGCGGATCAGCAGTTCTTC	TRBV5-1	TRBD2	TRBJ2-1	-
CASSQDITRGTEAFF	TGTGCCAGCAGCCAAGATATAACCCGGGGCACTGAAGCTTTCTTT	TRBV14	-	TRBJ1-1	-
CASSQNIGTGPEKLFF	TGTGCCAGCAGCCAAAACATCGGGACAGGGCCTGAAAAACTGTTTTTT	TRBV14	TRBD1	TRBJ1-4	-
CASSDGTGNYGYTF	TGTGCCAGCAGTGACGGGACAGGGAACTATGGCTACACCTTC	TRBV2	TRBD1	TRBJ1-2	-
CASSAASGGGEETQYF	TGTGCCAGCAGCGCCGCTAGCGGGGGGGGTGAAGAGACCCAGTACTTC	TRBV7-7	TRBD2	TRBJ2-5	-
CASSLGTSGYNEQFF	TGTGCCAGCAGCTTGGGGACTAGCGGATACAATGAGCAGTTCTTC	TRBV5-4	TRBD2	TRBJ2-1	-
CASSPPGGNYGYTF	TGTGCCAGCAGCCCCCCAGGGGGTAACTATGGCTACACCTTC	TRBV5-4	TRBD1	TRBJ1-2	-
CASSSISRTENTEAFF	TGTGCCAGCAGCTCCATCTCCAGGACAGAGAACACTGAAGCTTTCTTT	TRBV7-2	-	TRBJ1-1	-
CASTGGGDLLGSFF	TGTGCCAGTACGGGGGGTGGCGACCTCCTGGGGAGTTTCTTT	TRBV19	-	TRBJ1-1	-
CASRTTNQPQHF	TGTGCCAGCAGGACAACTAATCAGCCCCAGCATTTT	TRBV27	-	TRBJ1-5	-
CASSHTGVRGYTF	TGTGCCAGCAGCCATACAGGGGTACGGGGCTACACCTTC	TRBV12-3/TRBV12-4	TRBD1	TRBJ1-2	-
CASSPGQSLYGYTF	TGTGCCAGCAGCCCAGGACAGAGCCTTTATGGCTACACCTTC	TRBV9	-	TRBJ1-2	-
CASSLMTGDQETQYF	TGCGCCAGCAGCTTGATGACCGGGGACCAAGAGACCCAGTACTTC	TRBV5-1	-	TRBJ2-5	-
CASSLQPGQGPYEQYF	TGTGCCAGCAGCCTACAGCCGGGACAGGGCCCCTACGAGCAGTACTTC	TRBV11-2	TRBD1	TRBJ2-7	-
CASSVNPGSTDTQYF	TGTGCCAGCAGCGTAAACCCAGGGAGCACAGATACGCAGTATTTT	TRBV9	-	TRBJ2-3	-
CASSYLGGGANEQFF	TGTGCCAGCAGTTATTTGGGCGGGGGGGCGAATGAGCAGTTCTTC	TRBV6-5	TRBD2	TRBJ2-1	-
CASSVDRGGQPQHF	TGTGCCAGTAGTGTAGACAGGGGCGGTCAGCCCCAGCATTTT	TRBV19	TRBD1	TRBJ1-5	-
CASSPRQGVPTEAFF	TGTGCCAGCAGCCCACGACAGGGGGTACCCACTGAAGCTTTCTTT	TRBV7-9	TRBD1	TRBJ1-1	-
CATSAADRVTEAFF	TGTGCCACCAGTGCAGCCGACAGGGTCACTGAAGCTTTCTTT	TRBV24-1	TRBD1	TRBJ1-1	-